This T cell receptor (beta chain) was identified during a study of blood T cells in healthy people across ages (dated by TCRdb to between 2014 and 2016). Context from the whole study: In model experiments, template switching captured about one uniquely barcoded TCR beta cDNA molecule for every two T cells. The study measured age-related changes in TCR beta repertoire diversity using deep sequencing normalized with unique cDNA molecular identifiers. The donors were divided into four age groups: young (average around 16 years), middle-aged (roughly 42), aged (approximately 62) and long-lived (roughly 86). Donors of different ages were randomly distributed across sequencing lanes to avoid experimental bias. For two donors (one aged 18 to 30 and one aged 80 or older), the study analyzed two additional independent replicas of 1 million unique cDNA reads from the same blood draw.

Study-wide conclusions, independent of this receptor: Observed TCR beta diversity correlated strongly with the percentage of naive T cells measured by flow cytometry. Estimates of total diversity based on one million sequenced T cells were regarded as lower bounds and as underestimates. Observed TCR beta diversity per million T cells fell roughly linearly with age, and a significant reduction was already apparent by age around 40. The long-lived group showed more naive CD4+ T cells, fewer expanded clones and increased TCR diversity than the aged group, suggesting age selection. Bulk unsorted PBMC profiling prevented conclusive comparison of naive and antigen-experienced compartments. Because the CMV infection status of the donors was unknown, age-related changes in expanded clonotypes may potentially have been confounded.

The protocol used for the library was 5' RACE. Sequencing used an Illumina HiSeq 2500. A second roughly 6 to 11 cycle PCR used a sample-barcoded 5' primer and a J-beta primer mix. A unique molecular identifier was introduced onto each TCR beta cDNA molecule by a template-switch 5' adaptor carrying 12 random nucleotides. Each sample yielded at least 3 million CDR3-containing paired-end reads. First-strand cDNA was synthesized from all RNA with the Mint cDNA synthesis kit, primed by a TRBC-specific oligonucleotide. After uracil-DNA glycosylase treatment, a first 18-cycle PCR used universal primers M1SS and BC2_uni_R on all cDNA. The published analysis was carried out like this. Each sample was normalized by randomly selecting 1 million high-quality reads, each carrying a distinct molecular identifier. Reads with shared molecular identifiers were discarded instead of being binned into consensus sequences. MiTCR, set to a Q25 quality threshold and the strictest error-elimination algorithm, was used for CDR3 identification, clonotype clustering and error correction. A nonparametric unseen species model with Euler transformation was used to estimate lower-bound total TCR beta diversity. In-frame beta chains were kept once TCRdb had trimmed the public reads at Q25 with fastp and called clones with MiXCR. Merged by CDR3 protein, the rows form single entries marked with the most common genes and DNA. The V and J calls were determined by TCRdb, not by the authors. Within this sample are hundreds of thousands of distinct CDR3 sequences, with around 30% of them counted one time only. The ten top clones hold roughly 17% of the sample.

Donors were 40 or so systemically healthy Caucasian individuals from Russia aged roughly 6 to 90 years. Each donor gave ten milliliters of peripheral blood, collected into EDTA-treated Vacutainer tubes. Ficoll-Paque density-gradient centrifugation was used to isolate PBMCs, with at least 6.5 million per sample. Total RNA was extracted from PBMCs with Trizol reagent, with at least 6 micrograms obtained per sample. The percentages of naive CD45RAhigh/CD27high T cells were determined by flow cytometry on a PBMC aliquot from every donor. There are many counts of this clonotype. No cognate antigen has been identified for it. Per-base qualities were not stored, and no clone one base away is much larger. The material sequenced was blood. This TCR was sampled from a woman at least 80 years old in good health.

This receptor carries the CDR3 CASSQTPTSDTQYF. The DNA sequence is TGCGCCAGCAGCCAAACCCCAACATCAGATACGCAGTATTTT. Here the chain combines TRBV4-3 and TRBJ2-3; the D segment cannot be called with confidence. V loses 2 bases of germline sequence and J loses 4 bases, and the interval between the two ends is 10 bases. The CDR3 has 14 amino acids, counting the end cysteine and phenylalanine. Only CDR3 DNA remains: 42 bases, in frame from the first base. From a lookup of the germline V gene, CDR1 and CDR2 are LGHNA and YSLEER.